Below are 7 T cell receptor beta chains sequenced from a single sample in a study of patients and donors after allogeneic stem cell transplantation. TCRdb fed the RT-PCR reads into MiXCR, producing one record per CDR3 protein. The repertoire consists of 160,000 or so distinct CDR3 sequences, with roughly 22% occurring once and the leading ten covering roughly 25%. Sequencing used blood, either unsorted or a sorted T cell fraction (not recorded which). The source is a human donor who was either an allogeneic HSCT recipient or a stem cell or donor lymphocyte infusion donor (not recorded which). It is not recorded whose cells these are; they may come from a transplant donor.

The chain uses TRBV5-1 and TRBJ1-2, with 10 bases that match TRBD1. With 4 bases clipped from V and 7 bases from J, the junction kept 7 bases outside the gene matches. Germline CDR1 SGHRS, CDR2 YFSETQ. This CDR3 is 14 amino acids long. CDR3 coding DNA: TGCGCCAGCAGCCTCTCGACAGGGGGCCCTGGCTACACCTTC. Translating it yields CASSLSTGGPGYTF.

The chain is built from TRBV12-5 and TRBJ2-1; D is possibly TRBD1 (6 bases). Germline CDR1 reads LGHNT; CDR2 reads FRNRAP. V lost 2 bases to trimming and J lost 0 bases, with 11 bases between them. The CDR3 has 16 residues. For the CDR3, the DNA is TGTGCTAGTGGTTTGAGGGGGAAGAGCTCCTACAATGAGCAGTTCTTC. As protein: CASGLRGKSSYNEQFF.

The sample holds a few counts of this clonotype. The rearrangement links TRBV7-9 to TRBJ1-2; possible D gene TRBD1, 5 bases. The CDR3 has 13 residues. Germline values: CDR1 SEHNR, CDR2 FQNEAQ (reference sequence). V was cut by 0 bases and J by 7 bases, with 9 bases left in between. The CDR3 protein is CASSLAGVFGYTF. The CDR3 coding sequence is TGTGCCAGCAGCTTAGCAGGGGTTTTTGGCTACACCTTC.

This clonotype was counted between two and nine times. The DNA of the CDR3 is TGTGCCAGCACCCTTGGGGCTTTGAACACTGAAGCTTTCTTT. Its translation is CASTLGALNTEAFF. The chain combines TRBV12-3 or TRBV12-4 with TRBJ1-1; maybe TRBD1 (5 bases). Trimming took 7 bases from V and 0 from J, leaving 12 bases between them. This CDR3 has 14 amino acids.

A few counts support this clonotype. The gene calls are TRBV7-8 and TRBJ1-2; 11 bases align to TRBD1. The V gene's germline CDR1 is SGHVS and CDR2 FQNEAQ. CDR3 length: 16 amino acids. With 5 bases clipped from V and 4 bases from J, the junction kept 9 bases outside the gene matches. The CDR3 sequence: CASSPGQGAIVYGYTF. CDR3 DNA: TGTGCCAGCAGCCCCGGACAGGGGGCGATCGTCTATGGCTACACCTTC.

This chain connects TRBV20-1 to TRBJ2-2; D uncertain. V lost 1 base to trimming and J lost 5 bases, with 8 bases between them. CDR3 length equals 13 residues. CDR1 is DFQATT, CDR2 SNEGSKA, per germline (reference sequence). The CDR3 DNA reads TGCAGTGCTAGAGGCCCTATAACCGGGGAGCTGTTTTTT. As protein: CSARGPITGELFF.

This clonotype was picked up a small number of times. The chain combines TRBV7-2 with TRBJ1-1; TRBD1 matches 11 bases. The V gene end was trimmed by 5 bases and the J gene end by 0 bases; junction bases not matched to a gene: 5. Germline lookup yields CDR1 SGHTA and CDR2 FQGNSA. The CDR3 contains 16 residues. The CDR3 DNA reads as TGTGCCAGCAGCGTGGACAGGGGGCGCCTGAACACTGAAGCTTTCTTT. Its translation is CASSVDRGRLNTEAFF.